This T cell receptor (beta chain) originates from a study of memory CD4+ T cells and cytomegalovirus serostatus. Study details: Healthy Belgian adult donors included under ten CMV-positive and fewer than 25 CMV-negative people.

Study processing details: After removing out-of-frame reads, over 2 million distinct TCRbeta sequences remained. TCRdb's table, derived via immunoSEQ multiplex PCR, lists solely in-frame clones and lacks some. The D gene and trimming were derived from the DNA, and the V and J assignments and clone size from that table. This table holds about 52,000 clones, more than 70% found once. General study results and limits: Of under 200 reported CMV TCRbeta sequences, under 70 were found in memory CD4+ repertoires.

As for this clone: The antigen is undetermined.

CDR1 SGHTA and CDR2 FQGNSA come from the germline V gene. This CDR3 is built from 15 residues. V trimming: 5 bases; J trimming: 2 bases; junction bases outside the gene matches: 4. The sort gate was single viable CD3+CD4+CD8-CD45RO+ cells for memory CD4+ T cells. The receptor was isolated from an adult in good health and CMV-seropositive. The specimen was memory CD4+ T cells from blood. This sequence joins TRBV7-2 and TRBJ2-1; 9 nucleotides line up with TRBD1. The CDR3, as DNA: TGTGCCAGCAGCCAGAGGACAGGGGCCTACAATGAGCAGTTCTTC. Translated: CASSQRTGAYNEQFF. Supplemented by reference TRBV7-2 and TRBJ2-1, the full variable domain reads GAGVSQSPSNKVTEKGKDVELRCDPISGHTALYWYRQSLGQGLEFLIYFQGNSAPDKSGLPSDRFSAERTGGSVSTLTIQRTQQEDSAVYLCASSQRTGAYNEQFFGPGTRLTVL.